The next 8 T cell receptor beta chains were all read from a single sample in a study of regulatory T cells in long-lasting Graves disease (dated by TCRdb to about 2021). The sample's time point label is to be understood as: newly diagnosed GD, antithyroid drugs for less than 3 months. RNA was extracted from PBMCs in TRIzol for both TCR sequencing and RNA sequencing. Libraries were built with multiplex PCR. Sequenced on an Illumina HiSeq 4000. To build TCR beta libraries, CDR3 regions were amplified by Arm-PCR using iRepertoire HTBI primers. The public reads were reprocessed in TCRdb via fastp at Q25 and MiXCR, keeping in-frame beta chains. Rows with one shared CDR3 protein collapse into an entry with the most common genes and DNA. This sample gives about 560,000 distinct CDR3 sequences in total; more than 15% of them show up just once. More than 10% of the sample belongs to the ten largest clones.

The sample was also reused in another study, on T cells in Graves' hyperthyroidism and ophthalmopathy.

The material sequenced was peripheral blood mononuclear cells (PBMCs), taken at new diagnosis, from a patient treated with antithyroid drugs. The receptors here all came from a man aged 18-30 years with Graves disease. Donor details come from another sample of the same person, matched by shared clones.

This clonotype occurred many times. The chain links TRBV5-1 to TRBJ2-7; 7 positions agree with TRBD2. J lost 0 bases, V lost 0 bases, and 6 bases had no gene match. This CDR3 comprises 16 residues. Germline CDR1 SGHRS, CDR2 YFSETQ. Written as DNA, the CDR3 is TGCGCCAGCAGCTTGGAGCCTAGCGGCGTCTCCTACGAGCAGTACTTC. Its translation is CASSLEPSGVSYEQYF. Complete variable domain (other parts from reference TRBV5-1 and TRBJ2-7): KAGVTQTPRYLIKTRGQQVTLSCSPISGHRSVSWYQQTPGQGLQFLFEYFSETQRNKGNFPGRFSGRQFSNSRSEMNVSTLELGDSALYLCASSLEPSGVSYEQYFGPGTRLTVT.

This sequence joins TRBV14 and TRBJ2-2; 7 bases agree with TRBD2. This CDR3 contains 16 residues. Germline V gene lookup returns CDR1 SGHDN and CDR2 FVKESK. V shed 4 bases, J shed 1 base, and the junction held 6 bases outside the gene matches. CDR3 loop: CASSRPSGGNTGELFF. The CDR3 region has the DNA TGTGCCAGCAGCCGCCCTAGCGGCGGGAACACCGGGGAGCTGTTTTTT.

This clonotype has at least ten counts. J is TRBJ1-1 and V is TRBV18, with TRBD1 identical over 9 bases. CDR1 KGHSH and CDR2 LQKENI come from the germline V gene. V was clipped by 5 bases and J by 4 bases; unmatched bases: 5. The CDR3 runs 14 residues. Here the CDR3 DNA reads TGTGCCAGCTCATACCGGGACAGGGTCACTGAAGCTTTCTTT. It yields the protein CASSYRDRVTEAFF.

V is TRBV11-2 and J is TRBJ1-2; D gene unclear. V lost 5 bases and J 8 bases, leaving 15 bases between the germline ends. Germline lookup yields CDR1 SGHAT and CDR2 FQNNGV. The CDR3 extends over 13 amino acids. CDR3 sequence: CASSLSGPEGYTF. The CDR3 DNA sequence: TGTGCCAGCAGCCTATCCGGACCGGAGGGCTACACCTTC. The full variable domain, with the rest looked up from reference TRBV11-2 and TRBJ1-2, is EAGVAQSPRYKIIEKRQSVAFWCNPISGHATLYWYQQILGQGPKLLIQFQNNGVVDDSQLPKDRFSAERLKGVDSTLKIQPAKLEDSAVYLCASSLSGPEGYTFGSGTRLTVV.

The chain carries TRBV27 and TRBJ2-7; 8 positions match TRBD1. This CDR3 has 14 residues. CDR1 and CDR2 from the germline V gene are MNHEY and SMNVEV (reference sequence). V was pared by 2 bases and J by 7 bases, with 7 bases of the junction left unmatched. CDR3 bases: TGTGCCAGCAGTTTAAACCAGGGGGCAGAGGAGCAGTACTTC. Translated: CASSLNQGAEEQYF.

This chain links TRBV24-1 with TRBJ1-5; possibly TRBD1 for D (6 bases). In germline, CDR1 is KGHDR, CDR2 SFDVKD. CDR3 size: 17 residues. V shed 3 bases and J shed 0 bases, with 14 bases lying between them. CDR3 residues: CATSDTPGRGSNQPQHF. CDR3 nucleotides: TGTGCCACCAGTGATACGCCCGGCAGGGGTAGCAATCAGCCCCAGCATTTT.

This clonotype was observed at least ten times. The chain joins TRBV5-1 to TRBJ2-7; D may match TRBD1 or TRBD2 (5 bases each). The CDR3 is 17 amino acids. The V end lost 3 bases, the J end lost 2 bases, and 21 bases lay between the germline ends. From germline, CDR1 is SGHRS and CDR2 YFSETQ. CDR3 in DNA: TGCGCCAGCAGCTCTACCACTCCGGGACGGAATACCTACGAGCAGTACTTC. It encodes CASSSTTPGRNTYEQYF.

This CDR3 reads CASSLFSRESNTEAFF. In DNA, the CDR3 is TGTGCCAGCAGTTTATTCTCAAGGGAGTCCAACACTGAAGCTTTCTTT. The chain links TRBV27 to TRBJ1-1; D gene unclear. Germline CDR1 MNHEY, CDR2 SMNVEV (reference sequence). The V end was cut by 1 base, the J end by 2 bases, with 14 bases between. The CDR3 contains 16 residues.